This passage covers 10 T cell receptor beta chains from one sample sequenced in a study of T cells expressing NK-cell markers. TCRdb reprocessed the 5' RACE reads; each CDR3 protein has one entry and no DNA is given. The table for this sample gives roughly 180,000 distinct CDR3 sequences. Source material: blood T cells: a sorted CD56 or NKG2C T cell subset, CD4+ or CD8+ T cells, or bulk PBMC T cells (not recorded which). These receptors originate from a man between 18 and 69 years old in good health.

The chain combines TRBV2 with TRBJ2-5; the D call of TRBD1 rests on TCRdb alone, since no DNA is present to check it. This CDR3 contains 14 residues. Germline CDR1 SNHLY, CDR2 FYNNEI. The CDR3 here is CASSKDRGQETQYF.

V gene TRBV14 combines with J gene TRBJ2-6. This CDR3 has 14 residues. The germline V gene encodes CDR1 SGHDN and CDR2 FVKESK. CDR3 loop: CASSHFTGANVLTF. The entire variable domain, with the rest obtained from reference TRBV14 and TRBJ2-6, is as follows: EAGVTQFPSHSVIEKGQTVTLRCDPISGHDNLYWYRRVMGKEIKFLLHFVKESKQDESGMPNNRFLAERTGGTYSTLKVQPAELEDSGVYFCASSHFTGANVLTFGAGSRLTVL.

The gene calls are TRBV5-1 and TRBJ2-7; lacking DNA, the TRBD1 call made by TCRdb goes unchecked. CDR3 size: 15 residues. Germline V gene data show CDR1 as SGHRS and CDR2 as YFSETQ. The CDR3 here is CASSSGQGASYEQYF.

The chain combines TRBV15 with TRBJ2-3. This CDR3 has 13 residues. CDR1 is LNHNV, CDR2 YYDKDF, per germline (reference sequence). CDR3 sequence: CATGVDSTDTQYF. The complete variable domain, with remaining parts taken from reference TRBV15 and TRBJ2-3, reads DAMVIQNPRYQVTQFGKPVTLSCSQTLNHNVMYWYQQKSSQAPKLLFHYYDKDFNNEADTPDNFQSRRPNTSFCFLDIRSPGLGDTAMYLCATGVDSTDTQYFGPGTRLTVL.

The V and J genes are TRBV3-1 and TRBJ2-5; the TRBD2 assignment by TCRdb is unverifiable without DNA. The CDR3 runs 16 residues. CDR1 is LGHDT and CDR2 is YNNKEL in the germline V gene (reference sequence). The CDR3 spells CASSQIAGGKQETQYF.

V usage is TRBV10-3 and J usage is TRBJ2-7. The CDR3 totals 12 residues. The germline gives CDR1 ENHRY, CDR2 SYGVKD. CDR3 in amino acids: CAISSSNYEQYF.

V usage is TRBV6-4 and J usage is TRBJ2-7; as DNA is missing, the TRBD1 call by TCRdb cannot be tested. Germline V gene data show CDR1 as MRHNA and CDR2 as SNTAGT. This CDR3 comprises 13 residues. CDR3 sequence: CASIGQGAYEQYF.

The gene calls are TRBV3-1 and TRBJ2-1; TCRdb picks TRBD1, but there is no DNA to check that call. CDR1 and CDR2 (germline): LGHDT, YNNKEL (reference sequence). This CDR3 has 14 amino acids. CDR3: CASSQRTGHNEQFF.

The chain links TRBV3-1 to TRBJ2-3. The germline gives CDR1 LGHDT, CDR2 YNNKEL (reference sequence). The CDR3 length is 16 residues. The CDR3 reads CASSTTSVASTDTQYF.

The V and J genes are TRBV15 and TRBJ2-5; the D call of TRBD1 rests on TCRdb alone, since no DNA is present to check it. Germline V gene lookup returns CDR1 LNHNV and CDR2 YYDKDF (reference sequence). This CDR3 is 15 amino acids long. This chain's CDR3 is CATSGPGQGIETQYF.